Sequencing of this TCR beta chain was carried out in a study of T cells after posttransplantation cyclophosphamide. Study-wide results and caveats: Later blood repertoires were often dominated by clones from the donor CD8+ memory compartment. Tissue-infiltrating T cells from skin or gut overlapped little with blood T cells.

The naive gate required viable CD3+CD4+ or CD3+CD8+ cells with CCR7+CD45RA+CD45RO-CD95-CD27+CD28+ phenotype. The related graft donor's blood sample was taken on the day of bone marrow donation. Produced via immunoSEQ multiplex PCR; TCRdb's table is partial and in-frame only. In the table there are around 20,000 clones, less than 98% of which are singletons. The CDR3 is 18 residues long. As regards this clone: Its antigen is not identified.

V usage is TRBV21-1 and J usage is TRBJ1-4; the tabulated D call, TRBD1, remains unverified against the DNA. TRBV21-1 is assigned pseudogene status. The specimen sequenced was naive CD4+ T cells sorted from PBMCs. The receptor's source is a man aged 50-60 years in good health, CMV-negative, and a related stem cell transplant donor. This CDR3 reads CASSKVLYRALTDEKLFF. In nucleotides, the CDR3 is TGTGCCAGCAGCAAAGTCCTTTACAGGGCTTTAACTGATGAAAAACTGTTTTTT.